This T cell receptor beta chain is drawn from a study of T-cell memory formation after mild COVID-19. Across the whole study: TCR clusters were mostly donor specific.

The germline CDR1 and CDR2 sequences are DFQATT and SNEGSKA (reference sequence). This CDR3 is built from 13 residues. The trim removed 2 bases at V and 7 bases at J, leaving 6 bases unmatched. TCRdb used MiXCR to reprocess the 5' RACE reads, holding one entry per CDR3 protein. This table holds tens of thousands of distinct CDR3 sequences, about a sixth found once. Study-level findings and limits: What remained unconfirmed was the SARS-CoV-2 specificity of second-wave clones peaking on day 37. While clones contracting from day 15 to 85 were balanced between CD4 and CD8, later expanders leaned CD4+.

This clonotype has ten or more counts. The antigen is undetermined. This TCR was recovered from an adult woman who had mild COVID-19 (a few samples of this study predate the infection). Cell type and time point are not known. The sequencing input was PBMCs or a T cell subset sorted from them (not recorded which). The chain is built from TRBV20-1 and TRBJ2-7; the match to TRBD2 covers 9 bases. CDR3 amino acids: CSARSLAGWEQYF. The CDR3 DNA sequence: TGCAGTGCTAGATCCCTAGCGGGGTGGGAGCAGTACTTC.